Detailed here is one T cell receptor beta chain. The data originate from a study of cytotoxic CD8 clonotypes in ibrutinib-treated CLL. The method was immunoSEQ multiplex PCR; TCRdb's version includes in-frame clones alone and lacks a portion of them. The table shows 150,000 to 200,000 clones, with 70% to 90% occurring only once. This CDR3 has 13 amino acids. V was clipped by 1 base and J by 7 bases, with 11 bases between them. Germline CDR1 is SQVTM and CDR2 is ANQGSEA. This clonotype was obtained from a human donor with chronic lymphocytic leukemia. Material: PBMCs, obtained at disease progression, from a patient treated with ibrutinib. The rearrangement links TRBV29-1 to TRBJ1-5, with TRBD1 as a possible D gene (5 bases). The chain's CDR3 is CSVEVAGNQPQHF. Written as DNA, the CDR3 is TGCAGCGTTGAAGTCGCAGGGAACCAGCCCCAGCATTTT.